Sequencing of this T cell receptor beta chain was carried out in a study of blood T cell repertoires in COVID-19. Germline CDR1 and CDR2: DFQATT and SNEGSKA (reference sequence). V shed 4 bases and J shed 8 bases, with 11 bases lying between them. The CDR3 loop spans 11 amino acids. The table came from immunoSEQ multiplex PCR; TCRdb's copy has only in-frame clones and leaves some out. The data contain about 130,000 clones, just under 85% of them singletons. The chain combines TRBV20-1 with TRBJ1-2; D possibly corresponds to TRBD1 (6 bases). The specimen sequenced was peripheral blood. This TCR derives from a woman of 80 years or more with acute or convalescent COVID-19. The CDR3 nucleotides read TGCAGTGCTATCCGGGACAAAGGCTACACCTTC. It is translated as CSAIRDKGYTF.